This is a list of T cell receptor beta chains from one sample in a study of blood T cell repertoires in COVID-19. The method was immunoSEQ multiplex PCR; TCRdb's version includes in-frame clones alone and lacks a portion of them. Found here are 250,000 to 300,000 clones, more than 75% of them singletons; the top ten hold roughly 2%. The sequenced sample consisted of PBMCs or T cells enriched from blood (not recorded which). The receptors here all came from a woman aged 60-75 years in a cohort exposed to, infected with or recovered from COVID-19 (not recorded which). Both conserved end residues are part of each CDR3. D genes are given only for firm matches. Size is stated for part of the rows, as once, few or many counts, or as a class when the clone is expanded.

>-|TRBJ2-2|TRBV2|-
CASSGGGRNTGELFF
TGTGCCAGCAGTGGTGGCGGTCGAAACACCGGGGAGCTGTTTTTT
>TRBD2|TRBJ2-1|TRBV11-2|-
CASRSLLTSGYNEQFF
TGTGCCAGCAGATCCTTGTTAACTAGCGGGTACAATGAGCAGTTCTTC
>-|TRBJ1-4|TRBV6-5|-
CASSYSSLSTNEKLFF
TGTGCCAGCAGTTACTCGAGTCTGAGCACTAATGAAAAACTGTTTTTT
>TRBD2|TRBJ2-7|TRBV3-1/TRBV3-2|-
CASSPATSGYEQYF
TGTGCCAGCAGCCCGGCGACTAGCGGGTACGAGCAGTACTTC
>-|TRBJ1-6|TRBV7-2|-
CASSTGGGKNSPLHF
TGTGCCAGCAGCACCGGGGGGGGGAAAAATTCACCCCTCCACTTT
>-|TRBJ2-5|TRBV20-1|few
CSASTVIQETQYF
TGCAGTGCTAGTACTGTGATCCAAGAGACCCAGTACTTC
>-|TRBJ2-2|TRBV7-2|-
CASSLGRGGELFF
TGTGCCAGCAGCTTAGGCAGGGGAGGGGAGCTGTTTTTT
>-|TRBJ2-2|TRBV12-1|few
CASSFRKQGIPHPLALNTGELFF
TGTGCCAGCAGCTTTCGAAAGCAGGGGATCCCTCACCCCCTTGCCCTGAACACCGGGGAGCTGTTTTTT
>-|TRBJ1-6|TRBV30|-
CAWSRDSHNSPLHF
TGTGCCTGGAGTCGAGACAGCCATAATTCACCCCTCCACTTT
>TRBD2|TRBJ2-2|TRBV27|-
CASSPTPSGYGELFF
TGTGCCAGCAGTCCCACCCCTAGCGGGTACGGGGAGCTGTTTTTT
>TRBD2|TRBJ2-1|TRBV4-1|-
CASSQGLAGPREQFF
TGCGCCAGCAGTCAGGGACTAGCGGGTCCCAGGGAGCAGTTCTTC
>TRBD2|TRBJ2-7|TRBV6-5|-
CASTPRTSVSYEQYF
TGTGCCAGCACTCCCCGGACTAGCGTATCCTACGAGCAGTACTTC
>-|TRBJ1-6|TRBV3-1/TRBV3-2|-
CASSQDGGEAYNSPLHF
TGTGCCAGCAGCCAAGATGGGGGGGAGGCATATAATTCACCCCTCCACTTT
>-|TRBJ1-1|TRBV5-1|-
CASSLQDTKMGAFF
TGCGCCAGCAGCTTGCAGGACACCAAGATGGGGGCTTTCTTT
>-|TRBJ1-1|TRBV6-5|few
CASSPGQMNTEAFF
TGTGCCAGCTCTCCTGGACAGATGAACACTGAAGCTTTCTTT
>TRBD1|TRBJ1-5|TRBV24-1|once
CATSRGDQPQHF
TGTGCCACCAGCAGGGGGGATCAGCCCCAGCATTTT
>-|TRBJ2-2|TRBV4-2|-
CASRVGGNTGELFF
TGTGCCAGCAGGGTGGGGGGTAACACCGGGGAGCTGTTTTTT
>-|TRBJ1-6|TRBV4-2|-
CASSQAPQGNNSPLHF
TGTGCCAGCAGCCAGGCCCCTCAGGGGAATAATTCACCCCTCCACTTT
>TRBD1|TRBJ2-7|TRBV7-2|-
CASSYTGGQTYEQYF
TGTGCCAGCAGCTATACAGGGGGCCAAACCTACGAGCAGTACTTC
>TRBD1|TRBJ1-5|TRBV6-5|-
CASRKGQDWPQHF
TGTGCCAGCAGGAAAGGACAGGACTGGCCCCAGCATTTT
>TRBD2|TRBJ2-5|TRBV10-3|-
CATWTSDLQETQYF
TGTGCCACTTGGACTAGCGACCTCCAAGAGACCCAGTACTTC
>TRBD2|TRBJ2-1|TRBV30|-
CAWSVGLVGSDEQFF
TGTGCCTGGAGTGTAGGACTAGTGGGGTCCGATGAGCAGTTCTTC
>-|TRBJ1-3|TRBV2|-
CASSPTGSSGNTIYF
TGTGCCAGCAGTCCTACAGGGAGCTCTGGAAACACCATATATTTT
>-|TRBJ2-1|TRBV5-1|-
CASSPGQEQFF
TGCGCCAGCAGCCCGGGACAAGAGCAGTTCTTC